The clone carrying this TCR beta chain showed up just a few times. The data belong to a study of regulatory T cells in long-lasting Graves disease. Trimming left V 8 bases short and J 2 bases short, with 31 bases between. The CDR3 covers 21 residues. Germline CDR1 reads MNHEY; CDR2 reads SVGEGT. Noted time point: newly diagnosed GD, antithyroid drugs for less than 3 months. PBMCs were the source of the RNA used for TCR sequencing. Investigators prepared the TCR beta libraries by applying iRepertoire HTBI primers and Arm-PCR of CDR3 regions. Original processing methods: The study identified 60 to 65 TRBV and approximately 14 TRBJ segments across samples. MiXCR was run by TCRdb on the multiplex PCR reads, yielding one entry per CDR3 protein. The V and J calls and clone size come from TCRdb's table, not from the authors' own analysis. Found here are some 500,000 distinct CDR3 sequences, about 15% of them singletons; the top ten hold more than 20%.

The sample also formed part of further work on T cells in Graves' hyperthyroidism and ophthalmopathy. That publication notes: The HTBI primer set was used in a first-round RT-PCR of the TCR CDR3.

The sequence was collected from a woman aged 35-65 years with Graves disease. The rearrangement links TRBV6-2 or TRBV6-3 to TRBJ2-6; D might be TRBD1 (5 bases). The sample consisted of peripheral blood mononuclear cells (PBMCs), taken at new diagnosis, from a patient treated with antithyroid drugs. In nucleotides, the CDR3 is TGTGCCAGCGGCCACTTTGGGGCAGGAATCTACGACCATCCTGGGGCCAACGTCCTGACTTTC. This sequence encodes CASGHFGAGIYDHPGANVLTF.